One T cell receptor beta chain is described in this entry. V was shortened by 2 bases and J by 1 base, with 17 bases between the two germline ends. This CDR3 region has 17 residues. CDR1 MNHEY and CDR2 SVGAGI come from the germline V gene. This sample was taken from a study of T cells in Graves' hyperthyroidism and ophthalmopathy. Amplification of TCR beta CDR3 regions used RNA as the template. HTBI primers were the set used in a first-round RT-PCR of the TCR CDR3. TCRdb ran MiXCR on the multiplex PCR reads and lists one entry per CDR3 protein. The sample records 350,000 to 400,000 distinct CDR3 sequences, 15% to 20% being singletons.

The TCR was taken from a woman younger than 35 with Graves' hyperthyroidism. The sample consisted of blood. The gene calls are TRBV6-5 and TRBJ1-1; the D gene is possibly TRBD1 (5 bases). CDR3 nucleotides: TGTGCCAGCAGTTACCGCCGGGACCGGAGCCCGAACACTGAAGCTTTCTTT. This encodes CASSYRRDRSPNTEAFF.